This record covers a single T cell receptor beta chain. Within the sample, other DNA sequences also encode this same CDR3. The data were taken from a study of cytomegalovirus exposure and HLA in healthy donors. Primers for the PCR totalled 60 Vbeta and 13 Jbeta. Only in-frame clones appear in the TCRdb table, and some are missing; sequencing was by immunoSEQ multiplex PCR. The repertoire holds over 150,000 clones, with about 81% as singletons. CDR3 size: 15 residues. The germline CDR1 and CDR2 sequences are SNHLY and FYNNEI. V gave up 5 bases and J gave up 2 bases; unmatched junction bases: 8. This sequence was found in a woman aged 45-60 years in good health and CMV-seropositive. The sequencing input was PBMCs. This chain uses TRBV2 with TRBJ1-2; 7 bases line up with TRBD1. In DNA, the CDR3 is TGTGCCAGCAGTCCCCTCGGGACAGAAAACTATGGCTACACCTTC. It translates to CASSPLGTENYGYTF. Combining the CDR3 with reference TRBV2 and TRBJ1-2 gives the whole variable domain EPEVTQTPSHQVTQMGQEVILRCVPISNHLYFYWYRQILGQKVEFLVSFYNNEISEKSEIFDDQFSVERPDGSNFTLKIRSTKLEDSAMYFCASSPLGTENYGYTFGSGTRLTVV.